The T cell receptor (beta chain) under discussion was sequenced for a study of persistence of HIV-infected CD4 T cells. As for the study in general: CD4+ T cells responding to CMV or HIV-1 Gag were isolated. Suppressive ART had lasted a median of around eight years. Overall study findings and caveats: Antigen-responding cells were enriched for degenerate expanded CDR3beta sequences. Bulk TCR data could not be restricted to HIV-1-infected CMV-responding cells.

Lysates of CMV-infected fibroblasts at roughly 10 ug/mL stimulated these cells. Memory cells lacking CD40L and CD69 with high CD45RO were sorted. Germline V lookup: CDR1 LNHDA, CDR2 SQIVND (reference sequence). V lost 3 bases, J lost 3 bases, and 11 bases stayed unmatched. This CDR3 has 17 residues. This clone was recorded once. Its antigen remains unknown. The immunoSEQ assay was version 4, run in survey mode. Profiled with immunoSEQ multiplex PCR; TCRdb holds only in-frame clones, not every one. The table shows around 48,000 clones, with about 80% occurring only once. The source was CD4+ T cells sorted from PBMCs after approximately 20-hour stimulation, collected from a patient who received antiretroviral therapy. The rearrangement uses TRBV19 and TRBJ2-4, with 7 nucleotides matching TRBD1. The sequence came from an adult man with HIV who was CMV-seropositive. CDR3 bases: TGTGCCAGTAGTATTCAGGGGACAGCTTGGGGCAAAAACATTCAGTACTTC. This encodes CASSIQGTAWGKNIQYF. The full variable domain, completed using reference TRBV19 and TRBJ2-4, is DGGITQSPKYLFRKEGQNVTLSCEQNLNHDAMYWYRQDPGQGLRLIYYSQIVNDFQKGDIAEGYSVSREKKESFPLTVTSAQKNPTAFYLCASSIQGTAWGKNIQYFGAGTRLSVL.